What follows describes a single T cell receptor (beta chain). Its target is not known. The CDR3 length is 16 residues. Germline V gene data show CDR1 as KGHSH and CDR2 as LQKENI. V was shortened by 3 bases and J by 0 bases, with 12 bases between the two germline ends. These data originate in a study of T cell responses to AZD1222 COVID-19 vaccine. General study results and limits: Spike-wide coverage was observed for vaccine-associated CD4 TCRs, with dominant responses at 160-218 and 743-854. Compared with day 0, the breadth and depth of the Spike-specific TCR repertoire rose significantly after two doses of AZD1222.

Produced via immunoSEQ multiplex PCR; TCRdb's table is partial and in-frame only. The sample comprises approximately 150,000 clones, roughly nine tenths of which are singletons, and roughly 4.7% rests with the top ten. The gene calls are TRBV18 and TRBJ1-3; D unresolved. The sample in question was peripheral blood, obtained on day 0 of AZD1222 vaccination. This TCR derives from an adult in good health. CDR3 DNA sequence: TGTGCCAGCTCACCGAATGGCAGGAACTCTGGAAACACCATATATTTT. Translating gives CASSPNGRNSGNTIYF.